A single sample is the source of the 15 T cell receptor beta chains below, sequenced in a study of CD8 T cells in ankylosing spondylitis. TCRdb reanalysed the 5' RACE reads using MiXCR and keeps one entry per CDR3 protein. The table lists about 300,000 distinct CDR3 sequences, more than 20% of them singletons. The material sequenced was blood, either unsorted or a sorted T cell fraction (not recorded which). Source of these receptors: a female donor with ankylosing spondylitis or in good health (not recorded which).

The chain employs TRBV4-3 and TRBJ2-1, with D unclear. Trimming pared 0 bases from V and 10 bases from J, leaving 7 bases between. The CDR3 sequence is 12 residues long. Germline lookup yields CDR1 LGHNA and CDR2 YSLEER. As DNA, the CDR3 is TGCGCCAGCAGCCAAGAAGACCGGGAGCAGTTCTTC. Amino acid sequence: CASSQEDREQFF.

The J gene is TRBJ2-1, the V gene TRBV20-1, with unresolved D. This CDR3 spans 13 amino acids. The germline V gene has CDR1 DFQATT and CDR2 SNEGSKA (reference sequence). V was trimmed by 2 bases and J by 6 bases, leaving 11 bases between them. CDR3 sequence: CSARIVVSNEQFF. The CDR3 DNA sequence: TGCAGTGCTAGAATTGTGGTTAGCAATGAGCAGTTCTTC.

V usage is TRBV7-9 and J usage is TRBJ2-7, with 13 positions matching TRBD2. Trimming removed 1 base from V and 4 bases from J; junction bases left unmatched: 7. The CDR3 runs 17 residues. The germline V gene encodes CDR1 SEHNR and CDR2 FQNEAQ (reference sequence). CDR3 protein: CASSLGTSGGKKYEQYF. The CDR3 bases are TGTGCCAGCAGCTTAGGGACTAGCGGGGGTAAAAAATACGAGCAGTACTTC.

CDR3 in amino acids: CASSRYVLAAGSYEQYF. CDR3 coding DNA: TGTGCCAGCAGCCGCTATGTACTAGCGGCTGGCTCCTACGAGCAGTACTTC. The chain couples TRBV7-2 to TRBJ2-7, with 8 bases lining up with TRBD2. V gave up 5 bases and J gave up 0 bases; unmatched junction bases: 12. Germline V lookup: CDR1 SGHTA, CDR2 FQGNSA. The CDR3 totals 17 residues. Full variable domain (rest looked up from reference TRBV7-2 and TRBJ2-7): GAGVSQSPSNKVTEKGKDVELRCDPISGHTALYWYRQSLGQGLEFLIYFQGNSAPDKSGLPSDRFSAERTGGSVSTLTIQRTQQEDSAVYLCASSRYVLAAGSYEQYFGPGTRLTVT.

This clonotype was detected only a few times. The CDR3 DNA sequence: TGTGCCAGCAGCTCACTACGACAGGGACCCGTCGTCGGGGAGCTGTTTTTT. It is translated as CASSSLRQGPVVGELFF. The chain carries TRBV12-3 or TRBV12-4 and TRBJ2-2; 7 bases agree with TRBD1. The J segment lost 7 bases and the V segment lost 6 bases, leaving 17 bases of the junction unmatched. The CDR3 consists of 17 residues.

Regarding this clonotype: At one end, the junction sequence differs from germline, possibly due to a read error. The chain joins TRBV5-1 to TRBJ2-1; a weak D match, TRBD2 (6 bases). The CDR3 has 14 amino acids. Germline V gene data show CDR1 as SGHRS and CDR2 as YFSETQ. The CDR3 sequence is CAGSFWTISNEQFF. Here the CDR3 DNA reads TGCGCCGGCAGCTTTTGGACTATTAGCAATGAGCAGTTCTTC. Looking up the rest from reference TRBV5-1 and TRBJ2-1 gives the full variable domain: KAGVTQTPRYLIKTRGQQVTLSCSPISGHRSVSWYQQTPGQGLQFLFEYFSETQRNKGNFPGRFSGRQFSNSRSEMNVSTLELGDSALYLCAGSFWTISNEQFFGPGTRLTVL.

The V gene is TRBV29-1, the J gene TRBJ2-2, with D perhaps TRBD2 (6 bases). The CDR3 length is 14 residues. CDR1 is SQVTM, CDR2 ANQGSEA, per germline. Deletions cut 4 bases from V and 3 bases from J, with 12 bases between. The CDR3 region is CSVVDGGDTGELFF. The CDR3 coding sequence is TGCAGCGTTGTGGACGGAGGGGACACCGGGGAGCTGTTTTTT.

At least ten counts were recorded for this clonotype. The chain combines TRBV6-5 with TRBJ2-1, with 15 bases aligning to TRBD2. The CDR3 consists of 15 residues. Trimming at V came to 4 bases and at J to 9 bases, leaving 4 bases not matched to a gene. Germline lookup yields CDR1 MNHEY and CDR2 SVGAGI. As DNA, the CDR3 is TGTGCCAGCAGTTGGACTAGCGGGAGGGGGGGTGAGCAGTTCTTC. Protein product: CASSWTSGRGGEQFF.

This clonotype was seen more than once but under ten times. This chain uses TRBV20-1 with TRBJ2-2; D gene unclear. Trimming cost V 5 bases and J 0 bases, with 1 base left between them. The CDR3 extends over 11 amino acids. Germline CDR1 DFQATT, CDR2 SNEGSKA (reference sequence). The DNA of the CDR3 is TGCAGTGCTCCGAACACCGGGGAGCTGTTTTTT. As protein: CSAPNTGELFF.

This clonotype has just a few counts. The rearrangement uses TRBV13 and TRBJ1-2, with TRBD1 as a possible D gene (5 bases). CDR1 is PRHDT, CDR2 FYEKMQ, per germline (reference sequence). V gave up 5 bases and J gave up 2 bases, with 15 bases separating them. The CDR3 is 15 residues long. As DNA, the CDR3 is TGTGCCAGCAGCATCTGGGACGAGAGAAACTATGGCTACACCTTC. It is translated as CASSIWDERNYGYTF.

The chain uses TRBV11-2 and TRBJ2-7; 8 nucleotides agree with TRBD2. Germline V gives CDR1 SGHAT, CDR2 FQNNGV. The CDR3 spans 14 residues. With V trimmed by 2 bases and J by 2 bases, 2 bases remained unmatched. The CDR3 spells CASSLSGRAYEQYF. The CDR3 region has the DNA TGTGCCAGCAGCTTATCCGGGAGGGCCTACGAGCAGTACTTC.

The CDR3 here is CASSYLAGTSASSYEQYF. Here the CDR3 DNA reads TGTGCCAGCAGTTATCTAGCGGGCACTAGCGCGAGCTCCTACGAGCAGTACTTC. The V gene is TRBV6-5, the J gene TRBJ2-7, with 8 positions matching TRBD2. This CDR3 has 18 residues. Unmatched junction bases numbered 13, after V lost 3 bases and J lost 0 bases. Germline lookup yields CDR1 MNHEY and CDR2 SVGAGI.

This sequence joins TRBV5-1 and TRBJ2-2, with D possibly being TRBD2 (6 bases). Between the trimmed V and J ends, which lost 1 base and 0 bases, there was a span of 16 bases. The germline V gene has CDR1 SGHRS and CDR2 YFSETQ. The CDR3 spans 18 residues. CDR3 coding DNA: TGCGCCAGCAGCTTGTTAAGCACGGGAGACACGAACACCGGGGAGCTGTTTTTT. Protein: CASSLLSTGDTNTGELFF.

This clonotype was detected a few times. The chain is built from TRBV20-1 and TRBJ1-1; D is undetermined. Germline CDR1 and CDR2: DFQATT and SNEGSKA (reference sequence). The CDR3 is 12 residues long. V was trimmed by 3 bases and J by 1 base, leaving 6 bases between them. The CDR3: CSASVGNTEAFF. The DNA for the CDR3 is TGCAGTGCTAGCGTGGGGAACACTGAAGCTTTCTTT.

This clonotype was detected ten times or more. The chain recombines TRBV5-6 with TRBJ2-1, with D hard to call. The V end lost 1 base, the J end lost 3 bases, and 5 bases lay between the germline ends. The CDR3 has 13 residues. Germline-derived CDR1 and CDR2 are SGHDT and YYEEEE. CDR3 coding DNA: TGTGCCAGCAGCTTGCTTCTCTACAATGAGCAGTTCTTC. This sequence encodes CASSLLLYNEQFF.